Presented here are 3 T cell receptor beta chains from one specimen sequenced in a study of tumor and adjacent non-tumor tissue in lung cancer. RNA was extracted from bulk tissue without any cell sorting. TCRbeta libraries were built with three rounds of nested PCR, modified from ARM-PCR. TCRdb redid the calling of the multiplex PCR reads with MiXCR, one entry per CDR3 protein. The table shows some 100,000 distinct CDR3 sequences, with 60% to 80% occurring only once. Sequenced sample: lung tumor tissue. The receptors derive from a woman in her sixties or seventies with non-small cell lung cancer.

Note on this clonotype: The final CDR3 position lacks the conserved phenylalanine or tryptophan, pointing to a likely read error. The CDR3: CASSLDYSAREQYS. Here the CDR3 DNA reads TGTGCCAGTAGCTTGGACTATTCCGCTAGAGAGCAGTACTCC. The V and J genes are TRBV11-3 and TRBJ2-7; D possibly corresponds to TRBD2 (6 bases). The CDR3 sequence is 14 residues long. Germline V CDR1 and CDR2: SGHNT, YENEEA.

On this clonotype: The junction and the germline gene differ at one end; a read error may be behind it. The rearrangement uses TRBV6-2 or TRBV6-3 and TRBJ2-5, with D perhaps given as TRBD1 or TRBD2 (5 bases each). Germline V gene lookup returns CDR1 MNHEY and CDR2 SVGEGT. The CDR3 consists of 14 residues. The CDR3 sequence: CASSSCTLRGTQYF. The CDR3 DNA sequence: TGTGCCAGCAGTTCCTGCACTTTAAGAGGGACCCAATACTTC.

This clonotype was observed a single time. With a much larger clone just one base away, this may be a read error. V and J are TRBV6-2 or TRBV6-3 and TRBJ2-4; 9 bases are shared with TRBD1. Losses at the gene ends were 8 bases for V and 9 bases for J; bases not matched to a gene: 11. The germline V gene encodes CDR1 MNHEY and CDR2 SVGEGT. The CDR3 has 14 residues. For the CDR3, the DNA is TGTGCCAGCTGGAGCCTAGGACAGGGGCCCATTCAGTACTTC. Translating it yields CASWSLGQGPIQYF.